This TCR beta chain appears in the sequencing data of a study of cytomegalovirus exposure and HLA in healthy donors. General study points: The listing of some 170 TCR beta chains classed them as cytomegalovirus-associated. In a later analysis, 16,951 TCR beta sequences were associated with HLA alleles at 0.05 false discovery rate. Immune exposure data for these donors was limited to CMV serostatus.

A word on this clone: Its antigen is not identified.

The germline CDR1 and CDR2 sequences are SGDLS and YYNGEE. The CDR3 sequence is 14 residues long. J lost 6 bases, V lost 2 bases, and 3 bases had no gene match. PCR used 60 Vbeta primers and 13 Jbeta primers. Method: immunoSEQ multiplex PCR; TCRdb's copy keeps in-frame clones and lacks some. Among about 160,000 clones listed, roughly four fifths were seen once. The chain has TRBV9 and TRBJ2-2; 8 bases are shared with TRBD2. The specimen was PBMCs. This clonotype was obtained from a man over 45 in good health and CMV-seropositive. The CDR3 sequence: CASSVRGGAGELFF. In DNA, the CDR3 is TGTGCCAGCAGCGTTCGGGGGGGAGCCGGGGAGCTGTTTTTT. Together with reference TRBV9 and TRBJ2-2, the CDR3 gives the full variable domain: DSGVTQTPKHLITATGQRVTLRCSPRSGDLSVYWYQQSLDQGLQFLIQYYNGEERAKGNILERFSAQQFPDLHSELNLSSLELGDSALYFCASSVRGGAGELFFGEGSRLTVL.